A selection of T cell receptor beta chains follows, all from one sample in a study of Graves' ophthalmopathy and Graves' hyperthyroidism. TCRdb independently ran MiXCR on the multiplex PCR reads; one entry per CDR3 protein. The sample yields about 400,000 distinct CDR3 sequences, approximately 16% seen once. Specimen: peripheral blood. These receptors originate from a woman under 30 with Graves' ophthalmopathy. The CDR3 runs from the conserved cysteine through the conserved F or W. A D gene is named only where the DNA matches it firmly. The size of a clone is reported for some rows only, either as once, few or many, or as a class for expanded clones.

j_gene: TRBJ1-2
d_gene: NA
abundance: NA
v_gene: TRBV7-2
CDR3aa: CASSFLAGVGGYTF
CDR3nt: TGTGCCAGCAGCTTCCTCGCAGGAGTGGGCGGCTACACCTTC

j_gene: TRBJ1-2
d_gene: NA
abundance: many
v_gene: TRBV12-3/TRBV12-4
CDR3aa: CASSLRARGYTF
CDR3nt: TGTGCCAGCAGTTTACGGGCCCGAGGCTACACCTTC

j_gene: TRBJ2-7
d_gene: NA
abundance: many
v_gene: TRBV5-1
CDR3aa: CASSLVGRTYEQYF
CDR3nt: TGCGCCAGCAGCTTGGTTGGCAGGACCTACGAGCAGTACTTC

j_gene: TRBJ2-7
d_gene: TRBD1
abundance: NA
v_gene: TRBV19
CDR3aa: CASNPHPGQKTYEQYF
CDR3nt: TGTGCCAGTAACCCCCATCCGGGACAGAAGACCTACGAGCAGTACTTC

j_gene: TRBJ2-5
d_gene: NA
abundance: many
v_gene: TRBV19
CDR3aa: CASSIGDRSSQYF
CDR3nt: TGTGCCAGTAGTATTGGGGACCGGTCGTCCCAGTACTTC

j_gene: TRBJ2-5
d_gene: TRBD2
abundance: many
v_gene: TRBV7-9
CDR3aa: CASSFASGTQETQYF
CDR3nt: TGTGCCAGCAGCTTCGCTAGCGGGACACAAGAGACCCAGTACTTC

j_gene: TRBJ2-7
d_gene: TRBD2
abundance: many
v_gene: TRBV7-2
CDR3aa: CASSPTLAGGGEQYF
CDR3nt: TGTGCCAGCAGCCCAACATTAGCGGGAGGTGGAGAGCAGTACTTC

j_gene: TRBJ2-1
d_gene: NA
abundance: many
v_gene: TRBV24-1
CDR3aa: CATSSRTQGNEQFF
CDR3nt: TGTGCCACCAGTTCCAGGACCCAAGGCAATGAGCAGTTCTTC

j_gene: TRBJ2-7
d_gene: NA
abundance: many
v_gene: TRBV28
CDR3aa: CASSSGLISYEQYF
CDR3nt: TGTGCCAGCAGTTCCGGACTGATCTCCTACGAGCAGTACTTC

j_gene: TRBJ2-7
d_gene: TRBD2
abundance: many
v_gene: TRBV5-1
CDR3aa: CASSLARGGAYEQYF
CDR3nt: TGCGCCAGCAGCTTGGCCCGCGGGGGGGCCTACGAGCAGTACTTC

j_gene: TRBJ2-7
d_gene: NA
abundance: many
v_gene: TRBV11-2
CDR3aa: CASTHRVGNEQYF
CDR3nt: TGTGCCAGCACCCACAGGGTCGGCAACGAGCAGTACTTC

j_gene: TRBJ2-5
d_gene: NA
abundance: many
v_gene: TRBV6-5
CDR3aa: CASSIARLGGETQYF
CDR3nt: TGTGCCAGCAGTATAGCCAGACTGGGGGGAGAGACCCAGTACTTC

j_gene: TRBJ2-2
d_gene: TRBD1
abundance: many
v_gene: TRBV28
CDR3aa: CASSPSRGWDGELFF
CDR3nt: TGTGCCAGCAGTCCGAGCAGGGGGTGGGACGGGGAGCTGTTTTTT

j_gene: TRBJ1-5
d_gene: TRBD1
abundance: many
v_gene: TRBV5-1
CDR3aa: CASSPEGQGNQPQHF
CDR3nt: TGCGCCAGCAGCCCGGAGGGACAGGGCAATCAGCCCCAGCATTTT

j_gene: TRBJ2-2
d_gene: NA
abundance: many
v_gene: TRBV30
CDR3aa: CALQGTGELFF
CDR3nt: TGTGCCCTACAGGGAACCGGGGAGCTGTTTTTT

j_gene: TRBJ1-2
d_gene: TRBD1
abundance: NA
v_gene: TRBV19
CDR3aa: CASSNRGRVSYGYTF
CDR3nt: TGTGCCAGTTCGAACAGGGGGCGAGTCTCCTATGGCTACACCTTC

j_gene: TRBJ2-7
d_gene: NA
abundance: few
v_gene: TRBV6-1
CDR3aa: CASSRDLYEQYF
CDR3nt: TGTGCCAGCAGTCGCGACCTATACGAGCAGTACTTC

j_gene: TRBJ2-7
d_gene: TRBD2
abundance: NA
v_gene: TRBV11-1
CDR3aa: CASSSGTSGNPYEQYF
CDR3nt: TGTGCCAGCAGCTCCGGGACTAGCGGGAACCCCTACGAGCAGTACTTC

j_gene: TRBJ2-5
d_gene: NA
abundance: many
v_gene: TRBV7-6
CDR3aa: CASSLVGARFQETQYF
CDR3nt: TGTGCCAGCAGCTTAGTCGGCGCGCGGTTCCAAGAGACCCAGTACTTC

j_gene: TRBJ1-1
d_gene: NA
abundance: many
v_gene: TRBV10-3
CDR3aa: CAISGQTNTEAFF
CDR3nt: TGTGCCATCAGTGGGCAGACGAACACTGAAGCTTTCTTT

j_gene: TRBJ1-1
d_gene: NA
abundance: many
v_gene: TRBV19
CDR3aa: CASAPGLTPLNTEAFF
CDR3nt: TGTGCCAGCGCCCCGGGCCTCACCCCCCTGAACACTGAAGCTTTCTTT

j_gene: TRBJ2-2
d_gene: NA
abundance: many
v_gene: TRBV20-1
CDR3aa: CSAGGIRWNTGELFF
CDR3nt: TGCAGTGCTGGCGGAATCAGATGGAACACCGGGGAGCTGTTTTTT

j_gene: TRBJ1-5
d_gene: NA
abundance: many
v_gene: TRBV28
CDR3aa: CASSPIHQPQHF
CDR3nt: TGTGCCAGCAGTCCAATTCATCAGCCCCAGCATTTT

j_gene: TRBJ1-1
d_gene: NA
abundance: many
v_gene: TRBV20-1
CDR3aa: CSADRPPEAFF
CDR3nt: TGCAGTGCCGATCGGCCACCTGAAGCTTTCTTT

j_gene: TRBJ1-1
d_gene: NA
abundance: NA
v_gene: TRBV6-2/TRBV6-3
CDR3aa: CASTPGLQLGTEAFF
CDR3nt: TGTGCCAGCACCCCGGGACTACAGTTAGGGACTGAAGCTTTCTTT

j_gene: TRBJ1-2
d_gene: TRBD1
abundance: many
v_gene: TRBV19
CDR3aa: CASLGTGAVPLYGYTF
CDR3nt: TGTGCCAGCCTCGGGACAGGGGCGGTCCCCCTCTATGGCTACACCTTC

j_gene: TRBJ1-5
d_gene: NA
abundance: NA
v_gene: TRBV2
CDR3aa: CASSVNRPSNQPQHF
CDR3nt: TGTGCCAGCAGTGTGAACAGGCCTAGCAATCAGCCCCAGCATTTT

j_gene: TRBJ2-2
d_gene: NA
abundance: many
v_gene: TRBV12-3/TRBV12-4
CDR3aa: CASSLRGYGELFF
CDR3nt: TGTGCCAGCAGTTTGAGGGGGTACGGGGAGCTGTTTTTT

j_gene: TRBJ2-7
d_gene: NA
abundance: many
v_gene: TRBV25-1
CDR3aa: CASSERGSSYEQYF
CDR3nt: TGTGCCAGCAGTGAACGGGGAAGCTCCTACGAGCAGTACTTC

j_gene: TRBJ1-6
d_gene: NA
abundance: many
v_gene: TRBV27
CDR3aa: CASSWNSLFSPLHF
CDR3nt: TGTGCCAGCAGTTGGAACAGTCTTTTTTCACCCCTCCACTTT

j_gene: TRBJ1-5
d_gene: NA
abundance: many
v_gene: TRBV5-4
CDR3aa: CASSLGGRGGPGSNQPQHF
CDR3nt: TGTGCCAGCAGCTTGGGGGGCCGTGGCGGGCCTGGGAGCAATCAGCCCCAGCATTTT

j_gene: TRBJ1-3
d_gene: TRBD1
abundance: many
v_gene: TRBV20-1
CDR3aa: CSAAGTGRGGNTIYF
CDR3nt: TGCAGTGCCGCCGGGACAGGGAGGGGGGGAAACACCATATATTTT

j_gene: TRBJ2-5
d_gene: TRBD2
abundance: many
v_gene: TRBV20-1
CDR3aa: CSARDTLAGRETQYF
CDR3nt: TGCAGTGCTAGAGATACACTAGCGGGAAGGGAGACCCAGTACTTC

j_gene: TRBJ2-7
d_gene: TRBD2
abundance: NA
v_gene: TRBV6-1
CDR3aa: CASKPPLAEVYEQYF
CDR3nt: TGTGCCAGCAAACCCCCTCTAGCGGAGGTCTACGAGCAGTACTTC

j_gene: TRBJ2-1
d_gene: NA
abundance: NA
v_gene: TRBV24-1
CDR3aa: CATSDSTNVHEQFF
CDR3nt: TGTGCCACCAGTGACTCCACCAATGTTCATGAGCAGTTCTTC

j_gene: TRBJ2-7
d_gene: NA
abundance: many
v_gene: TRBV4-1
CDR3aa: CASSQDPGVLYEQYF
CDR3nt: TGCGCCAGCAGCCAAGACCCCGGGGTGCTCTACGAGCAGTACTTC

j_gene: TRBJ1-5
d_gene: NA
abundance: many
v_gene: TRBV6-2/TRBV6-3
CDR3aa: CASSYSRGMGQPQHF
CDR3nt: TGTGCCAGCAGTTACTCGCGGGGTATGGGGCAGCCCCAGCATTTT

j_gene: TRBJ1-1
d_gene: TRBD1
abundance: many
v_gene: TRBV11-2
CDR3aa: CASSIRTGSAEAFF
CDR3nt: TGTGCCAGCAGCATCAGGACAGGCTCCGCCGAAGCTTTCTTT

j_gene: TRBJ1-6
d_gene: NA
abundance: many
v_gene: TRBV2
CDR3aa: CASNGPREDSPLHF
CDR3nt: TGTGCCAGCAACGGGCCCCGGGAGGATTCACCCCTCCACTTT

j_gene: TRBJ2-2
d_gene: NA
abundance: many
v_gene: TRBV20-1
CDR3aa: CSASLTTTGELFF
CDR3nt: TGCAGTGCTAGTTTGACAACAACCGGGGAGCTGTTTTTT

j_gene: TRBJ2-5
d_gene: TRBD2
abundance: many
v_gene: TRBV7-9
CDR3aa: CASSRPRGRQETQYF
CDR3nt: TGTGCCAGCAGCCGACCGCGGGGGAGGCAAGAGACCCAGTACTTC

j_gene: TRBJ2-6
d_gene: NA
abundance: many
v_gene: TRBV28
CDR3aa: CASMSSGANVLTF
CDR3nt: TGTGCCAGCATGAGCTCTGGGGCCAACGTCCTGACTTTC

j_gene: TRBJ2-7
d_gene: TRBD1
abundance: many
v_gene: TRBV4-2
CDR3aa: CASSRDRVDEQYF
CDR3nt: TGTGCCAGCAGCCGGGACAGGGTAGACGAGCAGTACTTC

j_gene: TRBJ1-5
d_gene: NA
abundance: many
v_gene: TRBV20-1
CDR3aa: CSASYLQGNQPQHF
CDR3nt: TGCAGTGCTTCCTACTTACAGGGCAATCAGCCCCAGCATTTT

j_gene: TRBJ1-1
d_gene: TRBD1
abundance: many
v_gene: TRBV7-2
CDR3aa: CASSWATGGAFF
CDR3nt: TGTGCCAGCAGCTGGGCCACAGGGGGAGCTTTCTTT

j_gene: TRBJ1-1
d_gene: NA
abundance: many
v_gene: TRBV19
CDR3aa: CASTWTVGNTEAFF
CDR3nt: TGTGCCAGTACCTGGACAGTGGGGAACACTGAAGCTTTCTTT

j_gene: TRBJ1-5
d_gene: TRBD1
abundance: many
v_gene: TRBV29-1
CDR3aa: CSFGTGRDQPQHF
CDR3nt: TGCAGCTTTGGGACAGGGAGGGATCAGCCCCAGCATTTT

j_gene: TRBJ1-2
d_gene: NA
abundance: many
v_gene: TRBV28
CDR3aa: CASSWQEDGYTF
CDR3nt: TGTGCCAGCAGCTGGCAGGAAGATGGCTACACCTTC

j_gene: TRBJ2-7
d_gene: TRBD1
abundance: many
v_gene: TRBV20-1
CDR3aa: CSARDTLTGRGGEQYF
CDR3nt: TGCAGTGCTAGAGATACACTGACAGGGCGAGGGGGCGAGCAGTACTTC

j_gene: TRBJ2-7
d_gene: NA
abundance: NA
v_gene: TRBV6-2/TRBV6-3
CDR3aa: CASSPPSGYEQYF
CDR3nt: TGTGCCAGCAGTCCTCCGAGCGGGTACGAGCAGTACTTC

j_gene: TRBJ1-2
d_gene: NA
abundance: NA
v_gene: TRBV3-1
CDR3aa: CASSSRVRPNYGYTF
CDR3nt: TGTGCCAGCAGTTCGAGAGTGAGGCCTAACTATGGCTACACCTTC

j_gene: TRBJ1-2
d_gene: NA
abundance: many
v_gene: TRBV28
CDR3aa: CASSTDRRGPNYGYTF
CDR3nt: TGTGCCAGCAGTACCGACCGACGGGGGCCTAACTATGGCTACACCTTC

j_gene: TRBJ2-7
d_gene: NA
abundance: many
v_gene: TRBV5-1
CDR3aa: CASSLEGVSEQYF
CDR3nt: TGCGCCAGCAGCTTGGAGGGGGTAAGCGAGCAGTACTTC

j_gene: TRBJ2-5
d_gene: TRBD1
abundance: many
v_gene: TRBV6-1
CDR3aa: CASSRRGYQETQYF
CDR3nt: TGTGCCAGCAGTCGCAGGGGGTACCAAGAGACCCAGTACTTC

j_gene: TRBJ2-5
d_gene: NA
abundance: many
v_gene: TRBV7-9
CDR3aa: CASSLSQGVETQYF
CDR3nt: TGTGCCAGCAGCTTATCACAGGGCGTGGAGACCCAGTACTTC

j_gene: TRBJ2-7
d_gene: NA
abundance: NA
v_gene: TRBV7-2
CDR3aa: CASSLASLGEQYF
CDR3nt: TGTGCCAGCAGCCTTGCCTCCCTCGGCGAGCAGTACTTC

j_gene: TRBJ2-7
d_gene: TRBD2
abundance: many
v_gene: TRBV6-2/TRBV6-3
CDR3aa: CASSYAGGNYEQYF
CDR3nt: TGTGCCAGCAGTTACGCGGGGGGGAACTACGAGCAGTACTTC

j_gene: TRBJ1-1
d_gene: TRBD1
abundance: many
v_gene: TRBV28
CDR3aa: CASFGTGGGNTEAFF
CDR3nt: TGTGCCAGCTTTGGGACAGGAGGGGGGAACACTGAAGCTTTCTTT

j_gene: TRBJ2-5
d_gene: TRBD2
abundance: NA
v_gene: TRBV9
CDR3aa: CASSALASERETQYF
CDR3nt: TGTGCCAGCAGCGCACTAGCGAGCGAGAGAGAGACCCAGTACTTC

j_gene: TRBJ2-5
d_gene: TRBD2
abundance: many
v_gene: TRBV15
CDR3aa: CATSRDSGGAETQYF
CDR3nt: TGTGCCACCAGCAGAGATAGCGGGGGGGCAGAGACCCAGTACTTC